The 15 T cell receptor beta chains in this list originate from one sample, sequenced in a study of glioma-infiltrating T cells after dendritic cell vaccination. The assay was immunoSEQ multiplex PCR, and TCRdb's table has in-frame clones only and misses some. The sample records about 38,000 clones, around four fifths being singletons. Source: blood, taken before dendritic cell vaccination. The receptors were sampled from a human donor with glioblastoma.

This clone showed up just a few times. DNA for the CDR3: TGTGCCAGTAGTGTTCGAGCGGGGGGACCCGCAGATACGCAGTATTTT. It translates to CASSVRAGGPADTQYF. The chain combines TRBV19 with TRBJ2-3; 9 positions match TRBD2. This CDR3 is 16 amino acids long. CDR1 and CDR2 (germline): LNHDA, SQIVND (reference sequence). With 5 bases clipped from V and 4 bases from J, the junction kept 10 bases outside the gene matches.

This clone has just one count. The V and J genes are TRBV5-6 and TRBJ2-7; tentatively, D is TRBD2 (5 bases). V was cut by 4 bases and J by 2 bases, with 13 bases left in between. The CDR3 consists of 14 residues. Germline lookup yields CDR1 SGHDT and CDR2 YYEEEE. The CDR3 loop reads CASSQFSGTYEQYF. The DNA of the CDR3 is TGTGCCAGCAGCCAATTCTCGGGAACCTACGAGCAGTACTTC. Looking up the rest from reference TRBV5-6 and TRBJ2-7 gives the full variable domain: DAGVTQSPTHLIKTRGQQVTLRCSPKSGHDTVSWYQQALGQGPQFIFQYYEEEERQRGNFPDRFSGHQFPNYSSELNVNALLLGDSALYLCASSQFSGTYEQYFGPGTRLTVT.

J is TRBJ2-7 and V is TRBV12-2; the DNA was not used to check the table's D call, TRBD2. TRBV12-2 is recorded as a pseudogene. This CDR3 spans 14 amino acids. The DNA for the CDR3 is TGTCCCCACCCGGGGGTCCAGGGTTCCTACGAGCAGTACTTC. Translated, it gives CPHPGVQGSYEQYF.

This rearrangement joins TRBV11-2 to TRBJ2-7; tentatively, D is TRBD2 (6 bases). V dropped 4 bases and J dropped 4 bases, with 14 bases sitting between them. The CDR3 extends over 14 amino acids. Germline V gene lookup returns CDR1 SGHAT and CDR2 FQNNGV. The CDR3 DNA follows: TGTGCCAGCAGCTCGATTAAGGGAGGATACGAGCAGTACTTC. Translating it yields CASSSIKGGYEQYF.

DNA for the CDR3: TGTGCCACCAGCAGAGGGGGAGGGGGAAAAAACATTCAGTACTTC. Translating gives CATSRGGGGKNIQYF. The chain is built from TRBV15 and TRBJ2-4; weak D call: TRBD2 (7 bases). The V gene lost 1 base and the J gene lost 4 bases, with 11 bases spanning the gap. From germline, CDR1 is LNHNV and CDR2 YYDKDF (reference sequence). This CDR3 spans 15 amino acids. Filled out from reference TRBV15 and TRBJ2-4, the complete variable domain reads DAMVIQNPRYQVTQFGKPVTLSCSQTLNHNVMYWYQQKSSQAPKLLFHYYDKDFNNEADTPDNFQSRRPNTSFCFLDIRSPGLGDTAMYLCATSRGGGGKNIQYFGAGTRLSVL.

This clone was recorded only once. The sample holds other DNA sequences that translate to the same CDR3. The V call is TRBV6-1, the J call TRBJ2-7, with 7 bases aligning to TRBD2. The germline gives CDR1 MNHNS, CDR2 SASEGT. V was clipped by 3 bases and J by 0 bases; unmatched bases: 2. CDR3 size: 14 residues. CDR3 DNA sequence: TGTGCCAGCAGTGAGCGGGGGAGCTCCTACGAGCAGTACTTC. Translating gives CASSERGSSYEQYF.

This sequence joins TRBV5-6 and TRBJ2-5; 12 nucleotides line up with TRBD2. Looked up from germline, CDR1 is SGHDT and CDR2 is YYEEEE. V lost 0 bases and J lost 8; bases outside the gene matches: 14. The CDR3 covers 18 residues. The CDR3 loop is CASSLASGGALGAGTQYF. The CDR3 DNA sequence: TGTGCCAGCAGCTTGGCTAGCGGGGGGGCCCTTGGTGCGGGAACCCAGTACTTC.

This rearrangement joins TRBV19 to TRBJ2-2, with D possibly TRBD1 on 6 matching bases. V lost 9 bases and J 0 bases, leaving 17 bases between the germline ends. This CDR3 is 16 amino acids long. Germline assignment: CDR1 LNHDA and CDR2 SQIVND (reference sequence). The CDR3 is CASKRPKGANTGELFF. The CDR3, as DNA: TGTGCCAGCAAGCGCCCGAAGGGGGCGAACACCGGGGAGCTGTTTTTT. Together with reference TRBV19 and TRBJ2-2, the CDR3 gives the full variable domain: DGGITQSPKYLFRKEGQNVTLSCEQNLNHDAMYWYRQDPGQGLRLIYYSQIVNDFQKGDIAEGYSVSREKKESFPLTVTSAQKNPTAFYLCASKRPKGANTGELFFGEGSRLTVL.

This rearrangement joins TRBV6-5 to TRBJ1-6; D is ambiguous. The CDR3 is 14 amino acids. The germline V gene encodes CDR1 MNHEY and CDR2 SVGAGI. The ends were cut back, 2 bases at V and 5 bases at J, with 7 bases in the middle. CDR3 residues: CASSYEDNNSPLHF. The CDR3, as DNA: TGTGCCAGCAGTTACGAGGATAATAATTCACCCCTCCACTTT.

The gene calls are TRBV28 and TRBJ2-1, with 7 positions matching TRBD2. This CDR3 has 16 amino acids. Losses at the gene ends were 0 bases for V and 0 bases for J; bases not matched to a gene: 2. Germline V gene data show CDR1 as MDHEN and CDR2 as SYDVKM. CDR3 region: CASSLWRGSSYNEQFF. Here the CDR3 DNA reads TGTGCCAGCAGTTTATGGCGGGGGAGCTCCTACAATGAGCAGTTCTTC.

This clone was seen a few times. This chain connects TRBV7-3 to TRBJ2-5; TRBD1 agrees at 10 bases. The assigned J gene may be wrong: the sequence end matches TRBJ2-7 better. This CDR3 has 13 amino acids. Germline-derived CDR1 and CDR2 are SGHTA and FQGTGA. CDR3 nucleotide sequence: TGTGCCAGCAGCCGGGACAGGGGCCACGAGCAGTACTTC. Residues: CASSRDRGHEQYF.

The chain carries TRBV7-3 and TRBJ2-5, with TRBD2 matching 8 bases. The trim removed 0 bases at V and 2 bases at J, leaving 5 bases unmatched. Looked up from germline, CDR1 is SGHTA and CDR2 is FQGTGA. The CDR3 contains 16 residues. The CDR3 bases are TGTGCCAGCAGCTTAACGACCACTAGCGGACAAGAGACCCAGTACTTC. Protein sequence: CASSLTTTSGQETQYF.

The genes are TRBV4-2 and TRBJ1-6, with D uncertain. The CDR3 totals 16 residues. V was clipped by 1 base and J by 7 bases, with 14 bases between them. The V gene's germline CDR1 is LGHNA and CDR2 YNFKEQ. The CDR3 spells CASSQGGGPPNSPLHF. The CDR3, as DNA: TGTGCCAGCAGCCAAGGGGGAGGGCCCCCAAATTCACCCCTCCACTTT.

The CDR3 sequence: CASSLGVTNNEQFF. The CDR3 coding sequence is TGTGCCAGCAGCTTAGGAGTTACTAACAATGAGCAGTTCTTC. This chain connects TRBV7-8 to TRBJ2-1; D not resolved. V gave up 1 base and J gave up 5 bases, with 9 bases separating them. The CDR3 runs 14 residues. Germline CDR1 and CDR2: SGHVS and FQNEAQ.

This clone was recorded only once. The genes are TRBV5-6 and TRBJ2-5, with TRBD1 matching over 7 bases. The DNA end lines up better with TRBJ2-7; the J call may be wrong. Germline values: CDR1 SGHDT, CDR2 YYEEEE. The CDR3 contains 14 residues. As DNA, the CDR3 is TGTGCCAGCAGCTTGCCGGGACAGCCCTACGAGCAGTACTTC. Residues: CASSLPGQPYEQYF.